This T cell receptor beta chain appears in the sequencing data of a study of shared clonotypes between healthy human individuals. V was pared by 0 bases and J by 6 bases, with 10 bases between. Per the germline V gene, CDR1 is SGDLS and CDR2 is YYNGEE. This CDR3 is 13 amino acids long. To note about this clone: This CDR3 is also generated by other DNA sequences in the sample.

Generated by immunoSEQ multiplex PCR, the TCRdb table keeps only in-frame clones and is missing some. The table lists about 2,200,000 clones, 85% to 95% of them singletons, with more than 1.5% in the top ten. Naive CD8 cells were CD45RO-negative, positively selected for CCR7, excluding terminally differentiated effector memory CD45RA+ cells. The source material was naive CD8+ T cells from PBMCs. V usage is TRBV9 and J usage is TRBJ2-7; D is possibly TRBD2 (5 bases). This receptor was taken from a man aged 18-30 years in good health. Some clones in this sample may be carry-over from other donors' samples. This CDR3 reads CASSVGGEGEQYF. CDR3 nucleotide sequence: TGTGCCAGCAGCGTAGGGGGTGAGGGCGAGCAGTACTTC.